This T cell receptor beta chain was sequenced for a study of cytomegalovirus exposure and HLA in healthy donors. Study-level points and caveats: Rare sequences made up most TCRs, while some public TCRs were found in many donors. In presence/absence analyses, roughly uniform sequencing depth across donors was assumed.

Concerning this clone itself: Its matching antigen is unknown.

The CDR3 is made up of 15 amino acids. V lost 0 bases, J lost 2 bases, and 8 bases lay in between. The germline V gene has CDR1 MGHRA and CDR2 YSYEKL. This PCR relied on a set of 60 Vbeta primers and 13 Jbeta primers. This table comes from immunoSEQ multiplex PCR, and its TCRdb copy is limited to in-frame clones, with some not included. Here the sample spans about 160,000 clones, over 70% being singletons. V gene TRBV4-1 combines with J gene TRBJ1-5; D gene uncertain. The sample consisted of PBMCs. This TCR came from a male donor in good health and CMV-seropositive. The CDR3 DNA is TGCGCCAGCAGCCAAGATATACGGGGCAATCAGCCCCAGCATTTT. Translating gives CASSQDIRGNQPQHF.